This entry features one T cell receptor (beta chain) sequence. The sample comes from a study of blood T cell repertoires in COVID-19. Study summary: Both acute and convalescent COVID-19 samples were obtained from the United States, Italy and Spain. Sample material is recorded as cDNA or gDNA derived from T cells, B-cell-depleted T cells, or PBMCs.

As processed by the authors: Reference gene primer amplification gave estimated nucleated cell counts. Some clones are missing from TCRdb's copy, which holds only in-frame ones; the method was immunoSEQ multiplex PCR. From that table come the V and J calls and clone size; the DNA was used to work out D and trimming. The sample shows about 250,000 clones, approximately 86% of them seen only once. The CDR3 has 16 residues. Trimming cost V 5 bases and J 4 bases; bases outside gene matches: 5. Per the germline V gene, CDR1 is SGHDT and CDR2 is YYEEEE. The V and J genes are TRBV5-6 and TRBJ2-2; TRBD2 aligns across 13 bases. This clonotype originated in a woman in her sixties who had recovered from COVID-19. Input material: peripheral blood. The CDR3 loop is CASRPGLAGSTGELFF. DNA of the CDR3: TGTGCCAGCAGACCGGGACTAGCGGGGTCCACCGGGGAGCTGTTTTTT.